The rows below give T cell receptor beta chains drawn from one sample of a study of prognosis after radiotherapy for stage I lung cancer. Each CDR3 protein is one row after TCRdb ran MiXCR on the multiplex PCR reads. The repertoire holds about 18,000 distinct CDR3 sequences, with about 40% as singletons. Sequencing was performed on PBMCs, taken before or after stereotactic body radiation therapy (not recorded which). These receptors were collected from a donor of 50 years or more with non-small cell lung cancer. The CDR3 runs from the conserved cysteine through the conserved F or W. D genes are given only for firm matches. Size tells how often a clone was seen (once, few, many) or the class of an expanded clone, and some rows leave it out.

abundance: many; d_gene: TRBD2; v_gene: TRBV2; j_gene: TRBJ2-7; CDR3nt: TGTGCCAGCAGTAGACTAGCGGGGGAATTGTACGAGCAGTACTTC; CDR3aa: CASSRLAGELYEQYF
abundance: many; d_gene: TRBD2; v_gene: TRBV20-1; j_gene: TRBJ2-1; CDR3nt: TGCAGTGCAAAAAGGACTAGCGGGAATGAGCAGTTCTTC; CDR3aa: CSAKRTSGNEQFF
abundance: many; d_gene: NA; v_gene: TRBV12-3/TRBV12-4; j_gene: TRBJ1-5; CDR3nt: TGTGCCAGCAGTGTTGGGGGGCCCCAGCATTTT; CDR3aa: CASSVGGPQHF
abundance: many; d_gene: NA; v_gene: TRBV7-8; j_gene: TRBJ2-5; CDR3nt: TGTGCCAGCAAGAGGGGGGACAGCCAGACCCAGTACTTC; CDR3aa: CASKRGDSQTQYF
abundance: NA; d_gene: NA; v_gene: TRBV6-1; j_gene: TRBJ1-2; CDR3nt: TGTGCCAGCAGTGCCGAGGGGGGCCCCCATGTCTACACCTTC; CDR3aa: CASSAEGGPHVYTF
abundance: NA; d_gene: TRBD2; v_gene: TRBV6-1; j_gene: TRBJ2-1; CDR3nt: TGTGCCAGCAGTGGAGGCGGGGGATCCTACAATGAGCAGTTCTTC; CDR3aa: CASSGGGGSYNEQFF
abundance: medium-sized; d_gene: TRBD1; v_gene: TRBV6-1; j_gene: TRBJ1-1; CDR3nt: TGTGCCAGCAGTCAGAACAGGGGAACTGAAGCTTTCTTT; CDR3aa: CASSQNRGTEAFF
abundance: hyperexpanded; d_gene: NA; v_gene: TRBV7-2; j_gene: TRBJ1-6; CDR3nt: TGTGCCAGCAGCTTATCAGGGGATTCACCCCTCCACTTT; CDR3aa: CASSLSGDSPLHF
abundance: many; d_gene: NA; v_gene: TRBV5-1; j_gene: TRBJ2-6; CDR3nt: TGCGCCAGCAGCTCGGGGACCGGGGCCAACGTCCTGACTTTC; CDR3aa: CASSSGTGANVLTF
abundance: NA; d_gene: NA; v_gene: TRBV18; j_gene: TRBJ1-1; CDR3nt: TGTGCCAGCTCACCAGCAGGCGAGGCTGAAGCTTTCTTT; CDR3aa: CASSPAGEAEAFF
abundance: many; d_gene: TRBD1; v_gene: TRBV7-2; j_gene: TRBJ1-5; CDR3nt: TGTGCCAGCAGCTTGTGGACAGGGGGCTGGAGCAATCAGCCCCAGCATTTT; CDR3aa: CASSLWTGGWSNQPQHF
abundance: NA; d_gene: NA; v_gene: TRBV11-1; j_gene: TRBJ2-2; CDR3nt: TGTGCCTCCTCGGCCGGGTCCCCCGGGGAGCTGTTTTTT; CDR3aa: CASSAGSPGELFF
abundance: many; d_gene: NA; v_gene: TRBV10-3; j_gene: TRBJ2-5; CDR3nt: TGTGCCATCACCTCTAGACTGTCCCAAGAGACCCAGTACTTC; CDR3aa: CAITSRLSQETQYF
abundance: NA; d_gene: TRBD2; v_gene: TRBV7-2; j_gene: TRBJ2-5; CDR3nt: TGTGCCAGCAGCTTAGTAACTAGCGGGCGGGGGTGGCGCCAAGAGACCCAGTACTTC; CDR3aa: CASSLVTSGRGWRQETQYF
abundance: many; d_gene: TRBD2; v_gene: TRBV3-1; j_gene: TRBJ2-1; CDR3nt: TGTGCCAGCAGCCAAAGAGGAAGCGGGAGGGGGAATGAGCAGTTCTTC; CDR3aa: CASSQRGSGRGNEQFF
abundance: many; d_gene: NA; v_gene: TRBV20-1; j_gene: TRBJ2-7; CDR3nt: TGCAGTGCTAGGGACGGTCGTGGAGACGAGCAGTACTTC; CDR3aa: CSARDGRGDEQYF
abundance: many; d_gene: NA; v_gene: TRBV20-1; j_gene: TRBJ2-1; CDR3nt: TGCAGTGCTAGAGATCTGATTTTTGCGGGCAGATCCTACAATGAGCAGTTCTTC; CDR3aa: CSARDLIFAGRSYNEQFF
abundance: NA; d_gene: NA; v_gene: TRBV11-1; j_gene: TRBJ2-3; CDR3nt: TGTGCCAGCATCTCCCATGAGGGAACGATCACAGATACGCAGTGTTTT; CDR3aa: CASISHEGTITDTQCF
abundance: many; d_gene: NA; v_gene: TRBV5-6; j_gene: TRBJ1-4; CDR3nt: TGTGCCAGCAGCCGGCTGGCAGAATTTAATGAAAAACTGTTTTTT; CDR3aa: CASSRLAEFNEKLFF
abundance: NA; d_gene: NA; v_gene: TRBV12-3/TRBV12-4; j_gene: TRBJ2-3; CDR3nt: TGTGCCAGCAGTTTAGGGCCATATGAGAGGACCAGCACAGATACGCAGTATTTT; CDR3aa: CASSLGPYERTSTDTQYF
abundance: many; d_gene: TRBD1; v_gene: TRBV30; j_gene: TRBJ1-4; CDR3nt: TGTGCCTGGACCCAGGGGGCGGCTAATGAAAAACTGTTTTTT; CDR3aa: CAWTQGAANEKLFF
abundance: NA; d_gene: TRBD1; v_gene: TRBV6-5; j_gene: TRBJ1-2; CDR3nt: TGTGCCAGCAGTTACCTTGCCGGGACAGGTTTTGACTATGGCTACACCTTC; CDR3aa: CASSYLAGTGFDYGYTF
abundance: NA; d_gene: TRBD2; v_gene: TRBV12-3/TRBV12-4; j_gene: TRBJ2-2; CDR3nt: TGTGCCAGCCTCCCAGGACTAGCGGGAGGTGGGGAGCTGTTTTTT; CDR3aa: CASLPGLAGGGELFF
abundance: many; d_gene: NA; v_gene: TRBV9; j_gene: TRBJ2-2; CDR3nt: TGTGCCAGCAGCGTAGCTTTCCCGATCGACACCGGGGAGCTGTTTTTT; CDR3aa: CASSVAFPIDTGELFF
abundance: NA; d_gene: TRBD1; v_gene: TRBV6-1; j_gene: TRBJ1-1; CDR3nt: TGTGCCAGCAGGAGACTGACAGGGATCTTCGGGACTGAAGCTTTCTTT; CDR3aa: CASRRLTGIFGTEAFF
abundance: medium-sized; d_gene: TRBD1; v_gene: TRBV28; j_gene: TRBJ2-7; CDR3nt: TGTGCCAGCAGAGAACAGGGGGCGAGGTACGAGCAGTACTTC; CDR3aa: CASREQGARYEQYF
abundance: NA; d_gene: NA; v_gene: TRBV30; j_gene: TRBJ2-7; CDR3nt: TGTGCCTGGAGTCTTGGAGGGGGGCTGTGGGAGCAGTACTTC; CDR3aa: CAWSLGGGLWEQYF
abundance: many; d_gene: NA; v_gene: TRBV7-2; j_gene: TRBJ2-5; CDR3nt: TGTGCCAGCAGCTTGACAGAACAAGAGACCCAGTACTTC; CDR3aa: CASSLTEQETQYF
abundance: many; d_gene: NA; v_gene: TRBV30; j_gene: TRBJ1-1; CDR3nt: TGTGCCTGGGGGCAGGGACAGAACACTGAAGCTTTCTTT; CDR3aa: CAWGQGQNTEAFF
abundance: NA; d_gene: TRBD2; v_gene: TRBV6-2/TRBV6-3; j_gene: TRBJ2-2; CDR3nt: TGTGCCAGCAGACTAGCGGGAGACACCGGGGAGCTGTTTTTT; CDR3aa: CASRLAGDTGELFF
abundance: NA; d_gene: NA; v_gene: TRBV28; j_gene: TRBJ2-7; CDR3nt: TGTGCCAACAGTTTAAGTCAGTACTCCTACGAGCAGTACTTC; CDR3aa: CANSLSQYSYEQYF
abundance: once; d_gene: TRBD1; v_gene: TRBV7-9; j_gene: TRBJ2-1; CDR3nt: TGTGCCAGCAGCCTCAAGGGGGCGATCGGGAAGGTTGATCAGTTCTTC; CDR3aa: CASSLKGAIGKVDQFF
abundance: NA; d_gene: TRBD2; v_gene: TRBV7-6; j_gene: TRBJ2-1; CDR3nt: TGTGCCAGCAGCTTTTCGGGAGGGCCGATGGGTGAGCAGTTCTTC; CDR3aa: CASSFSGGPMGEQFF
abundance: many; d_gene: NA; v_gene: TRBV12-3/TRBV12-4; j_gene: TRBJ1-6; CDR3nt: TGTGCCAGCAGTTTAGCTGGAGGGAATTCACCCCTCCACTTT; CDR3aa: CASSLAGGNSPLHF
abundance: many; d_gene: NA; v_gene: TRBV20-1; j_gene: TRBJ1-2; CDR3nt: TGCAGTGCTAGCACGGGATCCGGTGGCTACACCTTC; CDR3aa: CSASTGSGGYTF
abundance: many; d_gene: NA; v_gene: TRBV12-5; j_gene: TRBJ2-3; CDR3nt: TGTGCTAGTTCCCTCCGTAGCACAGATACGCAGTATTTT; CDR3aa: CASSLRSTDTQYF
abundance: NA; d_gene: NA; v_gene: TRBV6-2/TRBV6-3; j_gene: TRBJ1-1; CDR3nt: TGTGCCAGCATTTGCCCACAGGGCGACCCGAACACTGAAGCTTTCTTT; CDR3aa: CASICPQGDPNTEAFF
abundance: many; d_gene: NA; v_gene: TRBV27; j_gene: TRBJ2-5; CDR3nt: TGTGCCAGCAGTTTACAGCCGGAGACCCAGTACTTC; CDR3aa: CASSLQPETQYF
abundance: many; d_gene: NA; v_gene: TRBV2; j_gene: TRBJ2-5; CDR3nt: TGTGCCAGCAGTACGCTTGGGGATTCTATGAAGACCCAGTACTTC; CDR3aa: CASSTLGDSMKTQYF
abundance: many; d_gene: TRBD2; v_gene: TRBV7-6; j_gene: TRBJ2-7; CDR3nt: TGTGCCAGCAGCTTAGAGACAGCGGGATACGAGCAGTACTTC; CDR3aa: CASSLETAGYEQYF
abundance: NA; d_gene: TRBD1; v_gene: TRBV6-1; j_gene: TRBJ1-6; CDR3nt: TGTGCCAGCAAGATACAGGGGGTTTTGGTGAATTCACCCCTCCACTTT; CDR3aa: CASKIQGVLVNSPLHF
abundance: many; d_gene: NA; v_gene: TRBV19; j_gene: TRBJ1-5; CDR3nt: TGTGCCAGTAGCTTCGGGGCCTTGAGCAATCAGCCCCAGCATTTT; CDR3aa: CASSFGALSNQPQHF
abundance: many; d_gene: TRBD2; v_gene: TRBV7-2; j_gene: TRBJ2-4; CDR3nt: TGTGCCAGCAACGAGCGGGGGCCCAAAAACATTCAGTACTTC; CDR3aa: CASNERGPKNIQYF
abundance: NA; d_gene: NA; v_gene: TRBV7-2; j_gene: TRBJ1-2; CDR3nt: TGTGCCAGCAGCGGGGGCCTCTCAGGGGAGTGTGGTTATGGCTACACCTTC; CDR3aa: CASSGGLSGECGYGYTF
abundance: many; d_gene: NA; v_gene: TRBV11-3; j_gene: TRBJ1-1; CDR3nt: TGTGCCAGCAGCTTAAACAGTTACACTGAAGCTTTCTTT; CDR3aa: CASSLNSYTEAFF
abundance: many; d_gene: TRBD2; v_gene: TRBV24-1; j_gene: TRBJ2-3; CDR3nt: TGTGCCACCAGTGATGCCGGCGGGAGGCGGGCAGATACGCAGTATTTT; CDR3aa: CATSDAGGRRADTQYF